A selection of T cell receptor beta chains follows, all from one sample in a study of Tregs in tolerant kidney transplant recipients. This table comes from immunoSEQ multiplex PCR, and its TCRdb copy is limited to in-frame clones, with some not included. Of around 16,000 clones listed, approximately 61% are singletons. No cognate antigen is known for these TCRs. Sample: Tregs from blood cultured with allogeneic cells. These TCRs come from a human donor in good health. CDR3s include the opening cysteine and the closing phenylalanine or tryptophan. Each record gives: J gene, V gene, clone size, D gene, CDR3 protein, CDR3 DNA. A D gene is named only where the DNA matches it firmly. Clone size is stated in some rows and not others, as once, few, many or a class when expanded.

J: TRBJ1-2
V: TRBV28
size: -
D: -
CDR3: CASRISSDYGYTF
DNA: TGTGCCAGCAGGATCAGTTCCGACTATGGCTACACCTTC

J: TRBJ2-7
V: TRBV6-1
size: -
D: -
CDR3: CASTRAYEQYF
DNA: TGTGCCAGCACCCGGGCCTACGAGCAGTACTTC

J: TRBJ1-2
V: TRBV15
size: -
D: -
CDR3: CATSRVSARRYGYTF
DNA: TGTGCCACCAGCAGAGTTTCCGCCAGACGGTATGGCTACACCTTC

J: TRBJ2-7
V: TRBV2
size: -
D: -
CDR3: CASRDRTYEQYF
DNA: TGTGCCAGCAGGGACCGCACCTACGAGCAGTACTTC

J: TRBJ1-1
V: TRBV5-1
size: -
D: -
CDR3: CASSLGSVAGYTEAFF
DNA: TGCGCCAGCAGCTTGGGGTCCGTCGCGGGGTACACTGAAGCTTTCTTT

J: TRBJ2-1
V: TRBV2
size: -
D: TRBD2
CDR3: CASSSPRGGVNEQFF
DNA: TGTGCCAGCAGTAGCCCACGGGGGGGGGTCAATGAGCAGTTCTTC

J: TRBJ2-7
V: TRBV5-1
size: -
D: -
CDR3: CASTLSVMGSYEQYF
DNA: TGCGCCAGCACCCTTTCAGTGATGGGGTCCTACGAGCAGTACTTC

J: TRBJ2-7
V: TRBV2
size: -
D: TRBD2
CDR3: CASSAGLAGHSYEQYF
DNA: TGTGCCAGCAGTGCCGGACTAGCGGGACACTCCTACGAGCAGTACTTC

J: TRBJ1-2
V: TRBV5-5
size: few
D: -
CDR3: CASSLDVNNYGYTF
DNA: TGTGCCAGCAGCCTTGACGTGAATAACTATGGCTACACCTTC

J: TRBJ2-5
V: TRBV21-1
size: -
D: -
CDR3: CASSKEILSPPETQYF
DNA: TGTGCCAGCAGCAAAGAGATCCTCAGTCCCCCAGAGACCCAGTACTTC

J: TRBJ2-5
V: TRBV7-2
size: -
D: -
CDR3: CASARRGWETQYF
DNA: TGTGCCAGCGCCAGGAGGGGGTGGGAGACCCAGTACTTC

J: TRBJ2-1
V: TRBV5-1
size: -
D: TRBD2
CDR3: CASSFGLAAYNEQFF
DNA: TGCGCCAGCAGCTTCGGACTAGCAGCCTACAATGAGCAGTTCTTC

J: TRBJ2-7
V: TRBV10-1
size: -
D: -
CDR3: CASSPLRGGSYEQYF
DNA: TGCGCCAGCAGCCCCTTGAGGGGGGGCTCCTACGAGCAGTACTTC